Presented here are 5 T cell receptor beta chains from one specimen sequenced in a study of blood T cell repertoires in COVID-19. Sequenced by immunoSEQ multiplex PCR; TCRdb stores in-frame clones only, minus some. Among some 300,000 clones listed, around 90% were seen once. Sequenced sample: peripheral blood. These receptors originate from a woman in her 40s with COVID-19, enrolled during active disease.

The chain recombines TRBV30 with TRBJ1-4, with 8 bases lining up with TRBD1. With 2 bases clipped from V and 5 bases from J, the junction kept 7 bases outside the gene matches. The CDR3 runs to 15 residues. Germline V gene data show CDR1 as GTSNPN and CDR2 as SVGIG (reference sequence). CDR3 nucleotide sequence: TGTGCCTGGAGTCCCGGGGACAGGAAAAATGAAAAACTGTTTTTT. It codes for CAWSPGDRKNEKLFF.

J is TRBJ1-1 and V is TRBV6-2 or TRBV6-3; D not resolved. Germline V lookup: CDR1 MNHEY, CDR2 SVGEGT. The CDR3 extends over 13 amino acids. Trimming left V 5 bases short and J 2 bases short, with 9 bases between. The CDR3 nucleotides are TGTGCCAGCAGTCCGAGGATAAACACTGAAGCTTTCTTT. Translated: CASSPRINTEAFF.

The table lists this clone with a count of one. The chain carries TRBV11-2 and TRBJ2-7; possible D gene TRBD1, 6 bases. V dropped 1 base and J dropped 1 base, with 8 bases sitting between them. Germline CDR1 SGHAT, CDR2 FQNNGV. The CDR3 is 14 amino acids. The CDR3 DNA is TGTGCCAGCAGCTTAGTAGGACAGTCCTACGAGCAGTACTTC. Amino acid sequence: CASSLVGQSYEQYF.

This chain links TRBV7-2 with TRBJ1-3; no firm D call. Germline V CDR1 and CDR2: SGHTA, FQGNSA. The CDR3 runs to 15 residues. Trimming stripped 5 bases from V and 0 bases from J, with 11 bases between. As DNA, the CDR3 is TGTGCCAGCAGCATCTCAGCGACCTCTGGAAACACCATATATTTT. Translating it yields CASSISATSGNTIYF.

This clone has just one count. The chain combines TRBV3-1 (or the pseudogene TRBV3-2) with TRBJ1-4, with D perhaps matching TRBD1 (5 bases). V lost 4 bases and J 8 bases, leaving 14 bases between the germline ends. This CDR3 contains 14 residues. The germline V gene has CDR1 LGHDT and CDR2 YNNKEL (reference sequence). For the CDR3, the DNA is TGTGCCAGCAGCCCGGGGGTGTTGAAAGAAAAACTGTTTTTT. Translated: CASSPGVLKEKLFF.